These 30 T cell receptor beta chains were sequenced from one sample in a study of cytomegalovirus exposure and HLA in healthy donors. In the PCR, 60 Vbeta and 13 Jbeta primers were used. Profiling relied on immunoSEQ multiplex PCR, and the TCRdb table lists in-frame clones only, not all of them. The table lists about 120,000 clones, 80% of them singletons, with 8.8% in the top ten. The sequencing input was PBMCs. Every receptor here comes from a female donor in good health and CMV-seropositive.

For the CDR3, the DNA is TGTGCCAGCAGGCGACAGGGGATTACTGGAAACACCATATATTTT. It translates to CASRRQGITGNTIYF. V usage is TRBV6-5 and J usage is TRBJ1-3, with 8 bases fitting TRBD1. After removal of 6 bases from V and 2 bases from J, the junction contained 6 bases not matched to a gene. The CDR3 is 15 amino acids. Germline lookup yields CDR1 MNHEY and CDR2 SVGAGI.

As concerns this clone: In the same sample, other DNA sequences code for this CDR3. The V call is TRBV28, the J call TRBJ1-4; 8 bases agree with TRBD1. Germline trimming cut 6 bases from V and 3 bases from J; bases unmatched to any gene: 3. Germline-derived CDR1 and CDR2 are MDHEN and SYDVKM. This CDR3 contains 14 residues. The CDR3 loop is CASSLQGANEKLFF. The CDR3 DNA follows: TGTGCCAGCAGCCTACAGGGGGCTAATGAAAAACTGTTTTTT.

This chain links TRBV18 with TRBJ1-1, with a possible D match to TRBD1 (5 bases). The ends were cut back, 2 bases at V and 6 bases at J, with 7 bases in the middle. This CDR3 region has 12 residues. Germline CDR1 and CDR2: KGHSH and LQKENI. This CDR3 reads CASSPIGAEAFF. The CDR3 DNA sequence: TGTGCCAGCTCACCAATAGGGGCTGAAGCTTTCTTT.

This chain links TRBV18 with TRBJ1-1; 8 bases align to TRBD1. The CDR3 runs 12 residues. V was clipped by 2 bases and J by 10 bases; unmatched bases: 3. CDR1 is KGHSH, CDR2 LQKENI, per germline. CDR3 amino acids: CASSPRTGGAFF. CDR3 DNA: TGTGCCAGCTCACCAAGAACAGGGGGAGCTTTCTTT. The complete variable domain, with remaining parts taken from reference TRBV18 and TRBJ1-1, reads NAGVMQNPRHLVRRRGQEARLRCSPMKGHSHVYWYRQLPEEGLKFMVYLQKENIIDESGMPKERFSAEFPKEGPSILRIQQVVRGDSAAYFCASSPRTGGAFFGQGTRLTVV.

This chain connects TRBV2 to TRBJ1-6; 7 nucleotides align to TRBD1. The CDR3 is 14 residues long. Losses at the gene ends were 3 bases for V and 7 bases for J; bases not matched to a gene: 3. CDR1 and CDR2 (germline): SNHLY, FYNNEI. This CDR3 is CASSEDRRNSPLHF. In DNA form, the CDR3 reads TGTGCCAGCAGTGAGGACAGGAGAAATTCACCCCTCCACTTT.

The J gene is TRBJ2-5, the V gene TRBV6-1; 14 bases align to TRBD2. The CDR3 runs to 15 residues. V lost 6 bases to trimming and J lost 5 bases; unmatched junction nucleotides: 5. CDR1 MNHNS and CDR2 SASEGT come from the germline V gene. CDR3 loop: CASRGLAGVSETQYF. The CDR3 DNA reads as TGTGCCAGCAGGGGACTAGCGGGGGTTAGTGAGACCCAGTACTTC.

The rearrangement uses TRBV7-8 and TRBJ2-5; D is uncertain. Trimming took 1 base from V and 4 from J, leaving 10 bases between them. Per germline, CDR1 SGHVS and CDR2 FQNEAQ. The CDR3 sequence is 14 residues long. Here the CDR3 DNA reads TGTGCCAGCAGCTTAGGTCTCTCTAGAGAGACCCAGTACTTC. This translates into CASSLGLSRETQYF.

The chain recombines TRBV7-6 with TRBJ1-1, with 8 bases fitting TRBD1. CDR1 SGHVS and CDR2 FNYEAQ come from the germline V gene. Unmatched junction bases numbered 7, after V lost 3 bases and J lost 4 bases. This CDR3 has 15 residues. The CDR3 is CASSFQGARTTEAFF. The CDR3, as DNA: TGTGCCAGCAGCTTTCAGGGGGCTCGGACCACTGAAGCTTTCTTT.

This rearrangement joins TRBV7-6 to TRBJ1-1; D is undetermined. The CDR3 runs 12 residues. CDR1 is SGHVS, CDR2 FNYEAQ, per germline. V was cut by 5 bases and J by 4 bases, with 8 bases left in between. The CDR3 coding sequence is TGTGCCAGCAGCCCCTATGGCACTGAAGCTTTCTTT. Translation: CASSPYGTEAFF.

This sequence joins TRBV28 and TRBJ1-2; no clear D. Per the germline V gene, CDR1 is MDHEN and CDR2 is SYDVKM. The CDR3 has 12 residues. V lost 4 bases, J lost 5 bases, and 8 bases lay in between. The CDR3 coding sequence is TGTGCCAGCAGTTCAGACACTTATGGCTACACCTTC. Translation: CASSSDTYGYTF.

V is TRBV27 and J is TRBJ2-7, with D possibly matching TRBD2 (6 bases). The length of the CDR3 is 16 residues. The germline gives CDR1 MNHEY, CDR2 SMNVEV (reference sequence). V lost 2 bases, J lost 7 bases, and 21 bases lay in between. CDR3 in amino acids: CASSLIGTLPSGEQYF. The CDR3 nucleotides read TGTGCCAGCAGTTTAATCGGGACTCTCCCCTCGGGGGAGCAGTACTTC.

The gene calls are TRBV30 and TRBJ1-5; 9 positions match TRBD1. The CDR3 extends over 14 amino acids. Unmatched junction bases numbered 2, after V lost 1 base and J lost 4 bases. In germline, CDR1 is GTSNPN, CDR2 SVGIG (reference sequence). The CDR3 reads CAWSAQGANQPQHF. DNA of the CDR3: TGTGCCTGGAGTGCACAGGGGGCGAATCAGCCCCAGCATTTT.

This clone was recorded only once. V gene TRBV5-1 combines with J gene TRBJ2-1; 9 bases are shared with TRBD1. Germline CDR1 SGHRS, CDR2 YFSETQ. V shed 4 bases and J 5 bases; nucleotides not matched to a gene: 4. This CDR3 has 14 amino acids. The CDR3 DNA reads as TGCGCCAGCAGCACGGGACAGGGTAACAATGAGCAGTTCTTC. Its protein product is CASSTGQGNNEQFF. Full variable domain (outside the CDR3, taken from reference TRBV5-1 and TRBJ2-1): KAGVTQTPRYLIKTRGQQVTLSCSPISGHRSVSWYQQTPGQGLQFLFEYFSETQRNKGNFPGRFSGRQFSNSRSEMNVSTLELGDSALYLCASSTGQGNNEQFFGPGTRLTVL.

The rearrangement uses TRBV7-9 and TRBJ2-3; TRBD1 is a possible D gene (5 bases). CDR3 length: 15 amino acids. Germline CDR1 reads SEHNR; CDR2 reads FQNEAQ (reference sequence). V lost 6 bases and J lost 0, with 13 bases in between. The DNA for the CDR3 is TGTGCCAGCAGTAAGGGGCAGGGAAGCACAGATACGCAGTATTTT. As protein: CASSKGQGSTDTQYF.

The chain carries TRBV9 and TRBJ2-5; D perhaps matches TRBD2 (5 bases). The end of the DNA fits TRBJ2-7 better, so the J call may be wrong. The germline V gene has CDR1 SGDLS and CDR2 YYNGEE. The CDR3 totals 16 residues. The CDR3: CASSVDLGSLSYEQYF. CDR3 nucleotide sequence: TGTGCCAGCAGCGTAGATCTGGGGAGCCTATCCTACGAGCAGTACTTC.

This rearrangement joins TRBV2 to TRBJ1-2, with D unresolved. The ends were cut back, 1 base at V and 4 bases at J, with 13 bases in the middle. The CDR3 runs to 15 residues. Germline V lookup: CDR1 SNHLY, CDR2 FYNNEI. CDR3 region: CASSEGAAGPYGYTF. CDR3 nucleotide sequence: TGTGCCAGCAGTGAAGGGGCAGCTGGGCCCTATGGCTACACCTTC.

The V and J genes are TRBV7-9 and TRBJ2-7, with 12 bases fitting TRBD1. The V and J ends lost 2 bases and 6 bases, in that order; junction bases with no gene match: 8. Germline V lookup: CDR1 SEHNR, CDR2 FQNEAQ (reference sequence). The CDR3 is 16 amino acids. CDR3 amino acids: CASSLSGQGAFLEQYF. The CDR3 region has the DNA TGTGCCAGCAGCTTATCGGGACAGGGGGCATTTCTCGAGCAGTACTTC.

The rearrangement links TRBV28 to TRBJ1-1; 7 bases map to TRBD1. V lost 11 bases to trimming and J lost 4 bases; unmatched junction nucleotides: 7. CDR3 size: 12 residues. In germline, CDR1 is MDHEN, CDR2 SYDVKM. CDR3 nucleotide sequence: TGTGCCGCCCACAGGGGTACCACTGAAGCTTTCTTT. Translating gives CAAHRGTTEAFF.

The chain links TRBV27 to TRBJ2-1; no firm D call. V shed 4 bases and J shed 0 bases, with 10 bases lying between them. CDR1 is MNHEY, CDR2 SMNVEV, per germline (reference sequence). The CDR3 consists of 15 residues. The CDR3, as DNA: TGTGCCAGCAGTTCGATGGTAGCCTCCTACAATGAGCAGTTCTTC. Its protein product is CASSSMVASYNEQFF.

The chain joins TRBV6-1 to TRBJ1-1; D is perhaps TRBD1 (6 bases). Germline CDR1 MNHNS, CDR2 SASEGT. Between the trimmed V and J ends, which lost 6 bases and 11 bases, there was a span of 19 bases. The CDR3 extends over 13 amino acids. As DNA, the CDR3 is TGTGCCAGCAGCTCTCACAGGGATTGGCGCGCTTTCTTT. Its protein is CASSSHRDWRAFF.

This rearrangement joins TRBV18 to TRBJ2-7, with D perhaps matching TRBD1 (6 bases). Germline V CDR1 and CDR2: KGHSH, LQKENI. V was cut by 6 bases and J by 1 base, with 10 bases left in between. This CDR3 spans 13 amino acids. CDR3 in DNA: TGTGCCAGCTCGGGGGACAATTCCTACGAGCAGTACTTC. It encodes CASSGDNSYEQYF.

This clone was counted between two and nine times. V gene TRBV18 combines with J gene TRBJ2-3, with 7 bases that match TRBD1. CDR1 is KGHSH and CDR2 is LQKENI in the germline V gene. The CDR3 contains 15 residues. The J segment lost 0 bases and the V segment lost 6 bases, leaving 6 bases of the junction unmatched. CDR3 bases: TGTGCCAGCTCTCTCAGGGGACAGAGCACAGATACGCAGTATTTT. This encodes CASSLRGQSTDTQYF.

The J gene is TRBJ1-5, the V gene TRBV2, with 9 bases identical to TRBD1. The CDR3 is made up of 13 amino acids. CDR1 SNHLY and CDR2 FYNNEI come from the germline V gene. V dropped 9 bases and J dropped 3; count of bases not matched to a gene: 3. DNA for the CDR3: TGTGCCAGGGGACAGGGTCTCAATCAGCCCCAGCATTTT. Its protein is CARGQGLNQPQHF.

The V call is TRBV7-9, the J call TRBJ2-5, with 8 bases aligning to TRBD2. CDR3 length: 17 residues. Germline trimming cut 4 bases from V and 2 bases from J; bases unmatched to any gene: 12. Germline V CDR1 and CDR2: SEHNR, FQNEAQ (reference sequence). This chain's CDR3 is CASSSPVGAGVQETQYF. The CDR3 DNA follows: TGTGCCAGCAGCTCCCCCGTGGGAGCGGGGGTACAAGAGACCCAGTACTTC.

The V gene is TRBV5-6, the J gene TRBJ2-1, with D possibly being TRBD2 (5 bases). Germline CDR1 is SGHDT and CDR2 is YYEEEE. The CDR3 spans 15 residues. V lost 3 bases to trimming and J lost 0 bases, with 10 bases between them. The CDR3 loop reads CASSSTGISYNEQFF. The CDR3 DNA follows: TGTGCCAGCAGCTCAACGGGGATCTCCTACAATGAGCAGTTCTTC.

This clone was seen a single time. The V gene is TRBV6-5, the J gene TRBJ2-1; D is ambiguous. Trimming left V 8 bases short and J 9 bases short, with 14 bases between. Germline values: CDR1 MNHEY, CDR2 SVGAGI. The CDR3 is made up of 12 amino acids. In DNA form, the CDR3 reads TGTGCCAGCGCCCTTCCAGGCACTGAGCAGTTCTTC. It yields the protein CASALPGTEQFF.

The J gene is TRBJ1-2, the V gene TRBV7-2; unclear D gene. This CDR3 region has 14 residues. Trimming cost V 2 bases and J 1 base, with 8 bases left between them. The germline CDR1 and CDR2 sequences are SGHTA and FQGNSA. This CDR3 is CASSLSEGNYGYTF. The DNA for the CDR3 is TGTGCCAGCAGCTTATCCGAGGGTAACTATGGCTACACCTTC.

There are a few counts of this clone. The CDR3 nucleotides are TGCGCCAGCATGGGACAGGAAAATTCACCCCTCCACTTT. This codes for CASMGQENSPLHF. The genes are TRBV5-1 and TRBJ1-6, with 8 positions matching TRBD1. From germline, CDR1 is SGHRS and CDR2 YFSETQ. The CDR3 contains 13 residues. V was clipped by 6 bases and J by 7 bases; unmatched bases: 3.

The chain combines TRBV11-3 with TRBJ2-1, with 10 nucleotides matching TRBD2. The CDR3 extends over 15 amino acids. The germline CDR1 and CDR2 sequences are SGHNT and YENEEA. With 2 bases clipped from V and 4 bases from J, the junction kept 2 bases outside the gene matches. The CDR3, as DNA: TGTGCCAGCAGCTTAAGCGGGGGGGAATACAATGAGCAGTTCTTC. Amino acids: CASSLSGGEYNEQFF.

The chain is built from TRBV5-1 and TRBJ2-5; TRBD1 matches at 7 bases. V dropped 9 bases and J dropped 1; count of bases not matched to a gene: 9. The length of the CDR3 is 14 residues. CDR1 and CDR2 (germline): SGHRS, YFSETQ. The CDR3 DNA is TGCGCCACCGCGACTGGACAGGCCCAAGAGACCCAGTACTTC. It yields the protein CATATGQAQETQYF.